The clone carrying this TCR beta chain was recorded only once. The CDR3 totals 15 residues. This specimen belongs to a study of cytomegalovirus exposure and HLA in healthy donors. In the PCR, 60 Vbeta and 13 Jbeta primers were used. Assay: immunoSEQ multiplex PCR; the TCRdb copy retains only in-frame clones and omits some. The sample records about 150,000 clones, 80% being singletons. The rearrangement links TRBV21-1 to TRBJ2-7; the DNA was not compared with TRBD1, the D call given in the table. TRBV21-1 has pseudogene status. This TCR was sampled from a woman aged 35 to 49 in good health and CMV-seropositive. Sequencing used PBMCs. The CDR3 nucleotides read TGTGCCAGCAGCCGAGGGTCGGCAGGGGGCTACGAGCAGTACTTC. Translation gives CASSRGSAGGYEQYF.